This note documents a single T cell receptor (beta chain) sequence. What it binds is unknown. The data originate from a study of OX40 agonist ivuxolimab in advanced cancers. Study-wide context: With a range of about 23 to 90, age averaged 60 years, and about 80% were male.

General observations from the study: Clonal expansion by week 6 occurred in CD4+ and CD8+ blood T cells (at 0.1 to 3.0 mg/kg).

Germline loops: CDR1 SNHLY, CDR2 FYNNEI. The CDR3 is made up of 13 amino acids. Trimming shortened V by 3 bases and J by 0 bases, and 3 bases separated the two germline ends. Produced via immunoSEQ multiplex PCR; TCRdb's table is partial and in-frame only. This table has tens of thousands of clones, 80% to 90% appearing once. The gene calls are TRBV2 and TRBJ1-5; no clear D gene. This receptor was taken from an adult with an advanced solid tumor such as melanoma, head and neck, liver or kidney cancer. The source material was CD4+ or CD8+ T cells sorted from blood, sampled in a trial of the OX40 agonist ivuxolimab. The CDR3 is CASSDDSNQPQHF. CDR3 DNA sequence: TGTGCCAGCAGTGACGATAGCAATCAGCCCCAGCATTTT.